This TCR beta chain was sequenced during a study of tumor-infiltrating lymphocytes in primary liver carcinoma. Background on the study: Recorded tumor stage was T1-T3 N0M0, with diameters of roughly 4 to 10 cm. Study-level findings and limits: Tumor-blood pairs (like tumor-adjacent pairs) overlapped less than tumor region pairs did.

TCR beta cDNA was made from 500 ng total RNA with a constant-region primer. Three rounds of nested multiplex PCR with slightly modified ARM-PCR produced TCR beta libraries. In the first two PCR rounds, TRBV1-TRBV30 forward primers were paired with a C-beta reverse primer, and each round lasted approximately 10 cycles. MiXCR was run by TCRdb on the multiplex PCR reads, yielding one entry per CDR3 protein. This table holds 300,000 to 400,000 distinct CDR3 sequences, about 61% found once. Details on this clonotype: The antigen is unknown. A much larger clone differs by one base, so this may be a read error.

The blood RNA (from unsorted whole blood) was obtained, and germline DNA was also extracted. Trimming shortened V by 11 bases and J by 8 bases, and 18 bases separated the two germline ends. Germline-derived CDR1 and CDR2 are MNHNS and SASEGT. CDR3 length equals 12 residues. The J gene is TRBJ1-2, the V gene TRBV6-1, with D maybe TRBD1 (5 bases). The material sequenced was peripheral blood. The receptor comes from a man aged 40-55 years with primary liver carcinoma and hepatitis B virus infection. In DNA, the CDR3 is TGTGCCTGCAACTCCAGGGTAGACGGCTACACCTTC. As protein: CACNSRVDGYTF.